Listed below are T cell receptor beta chains from one sample, sequenced in a study of CD8 T cells in Susac syndrome. TCRdb analysed the immunoSEQ multiplex PCR reads with MiXCR anew, one entry per CDR3 protein. The profile shows approximately 120,000 distinct CDR3 sequences, about 94% of them singletons. Sequencing was carried out using CD4+ T cells from PBMCs. These receptors originate from a human donor in good health. The CDR3 runs from the conserved cysteine through the conserved F or W. The D gene is left open where the match is weak. Clone size is not always given. Where it is, it says once, few, many or a class for expanded clones.

v_call: TRBV19; d_call: NA; j_call: TRBJ1-2; clone_size: NA; cdr3_nt: TGTGCCAGTAGTGCACAATCCGGGACGTACTATGGCTACACCTTC; cdr3_aa: CASSAQSGTYYGYTF
v_call: TRBV19; d_call: NA; j_call: TRBJ1-2; clone_size: once; cdr3_nt: TGTGCCAGTAGTCCGGCCAGGGGTCTCTATGGCTACACCTTC; cdr3_aa: CASSPARGLYGYTF
v_call: TRBV4-1; d_call: NA; j_call: TRBJ2-2; clone_size: NA; cdr3_nt: TGCGCCAGCAGCCAGGCCGGGACGGGTGGATCTTCGAACACCGGGGAGCTTTTTTTT; cdr3_aa: CASSQAGTGGSSNTGELFF
v_call: TRBV30; d_call: TRBD1; j_call: TRBJ1-5; clone_size: once; cdr3_nt: TGTGCCTGGAGTCCTGGGACAGTGGGCAATCAGCCCCAGCATTTT; cdr3_aa: CAWSPGTVGNQPQHF
v_call: TRBV9; d_call: NA; j_call: TRBJ2-1; clone_size: once; cdr3_nt: TGTGCCACCTCAAGGGGGGACCACAATGAGCAGTTCTTC; cdr3_aa: CATSRGDHNEQFF
v_call: TRBV29-1; d_call: NA; j_call: TRBJ1-1; clone_size: NA; cdr3_nt: TGCAGCGGTGGGGAGGACACTGAAGCTTTCTTT; cdr3_aa: CSGGEDTEAFF
v_call: TRBV13; d_call: NA; j_call: TRBJ1-1; clone_size: NA; cdr3_nt: TGTGCCAGCAGCTTATCTCAGTTGGGGACTGAAGCTTTCTTT; cdr3_aa: CASSLSQLGTEAFF
v_call: TRBV18; d_call: TRBD1; j_call: TRBJ1-1; clone_size: NA; cdr3_nt: TGTGCCAGCTCACCACAAAGGACAGGCAACCGTGAAGCTTTCTTT; cdr3_aa: CASSPQRTGNREAFF
v_call: TRBV18; d_call: NA; j_call: TRBJ2-7; clone_size: NA; cdr3_nt: TGTGCCAGCTCAATGACGGCCTCCTACGAGCAGTACTTC; cdr3_aa: CASSMTASYEQYF
v_call: TRBV27; d_call: NA; j_call: TRBJ2-7; clone_size: NA; cdr3_nt: TGTGCCAGCACCCCTAGGGCCGCTAGCTCCTACGAGCAGTACTTC; cdr3_aa: CASTPRAASSYEQYF
v_call: TRBV4-3; d_call: NA; j_call: TRBJ2-3; clone_size: NA; cdr3_nt: TGCGCCAGCAGCCAAGGACCCACAGATACGCAGTATTTT; cdr3_aa: CASSQGPTDTQYF
v_call: TRBV29-1; d_call: TRBD2; j_call: TRBJ2-1; clone_size: NA; cdr3_nt: TGCAGCGTGGTTACCGGGACTACCTTGGGCGAGCAGTTCTTC; cdr3_aa: CSVVTGTTLGEQFF
v_call: TRBV29-1; d_call: NA; j_call: TRBJ2-5; clone_size: once; cdr3_nt: TGCAGCGCCCAACTATATGAGACCCAGTACTTC; cdr3_aa: CSAQLYETQYF
v_call: TRBV6-2/TRBV6-3; d_call: TRBD2; j_call: TRBJ2-7; clone_size: NA; cdr3_nt: TGTGCCAGCAGGCTGACTAGCTGGTCCTCCTACGAGCAGTACTTC; cdr3_aa: CASRLTSWSSYEQYF
v_call: TRBV12-3/TRBV12-4; d_call: NA; j_call: TRBJ1-3; clone_size: NA; cdr3_nt: TGTGCCAGCAGTCCCACGGGGGTGGACCAATACTCTGGAAACACCATATATTTT; cdr3_aa: CASSPTGVDQYSGNTIYF
v_call: TRBV19; d_call: TRBD1; j_call: TRBJ1-1; clone_size: NA; cdr3_nt: TGTGCCAGTAGCCCGGGTGGGGGACAGGGACTGAACACTGAAGCTTTCTTT; cdr3_aa: CASSPGGGQGLNTEAFF
v_call: TRBV12-5; d_call: TRBD1; j_call: TRBJ1-1; clone_size: NA; cdr3_nt: TGTGCTAGTGGTCTACAGGGGGCGTACACTGAAGCTTTCTTT; cdr3_aa: CASGLQGAYTEAFF
v_call: TRBV12-3/TRBV12-4; d_call: TRBD2; j_call: TRBJ2-1; clone_size: NA; cdr3_nt: TGTGCCAGCAGTTTAGAGCGGGAGAGACCGGACAATGAGCAGTTCTTC; cdr3_aa: CASSLERERPDNEQFF
v_call: TRBV20-1; d_call: NA; j_call: TRBJ1-5; clone_size: NA; cdr3_nt: TGCAGTGCTAGAGAGACAGGTCCAAGCAATCAGCCCCAGCATTTT; cdr3_aa: CSARETGPSNQPQHF
v_call: TRBV3-1; d_call: TRBD2; j_call: TRBJ2-1; clone_size: NA; cdr3_nt: TGTGCCAGCAGCCACTTTGCGGGAGACTACAATGAGCAGTTCTTC; cdr3_aa: CASSHFAGDYNEQFF
v_call: TRBV9; d_call: NA; j_call: TRBJ2-1; clone_size: NA; cdr3_nt: TGTGCCAGCAGCTTCAGAGATTTTTCCTACAATGAGCAGTTCTTC; cdr3_aa: CASSFRDFSYNEQFF
v_call: TRBV23-1; d_call: NA; j_call: TRBJ1-2; clone_size: once; cdr3_nt: TGCGCCAGCAGTTACAGGGATCCTAACTATGGCTACACCTTC; cdr3_aa: CASSYRDPNYGYTF
v_call: TRBV2; d_call: NA; j_call: TRBJ1-1; clone_size: NA; cdr3_nt: TGTGCCAGCCACCAAAGGCCGGGGACTGAAGCTTTCTTT; cdr3_aa: CASHQRPGTEAFF
v_call: TRBV7-8; d_call: NA; j_call: TRBJ1-2; clone_size: NA; cdr3_nt: TGTGCCAGCAGCTCAAGACAGGCCGGGGCACAGGGCTATGGCTACACCTTC; cdr3_aa: CASSSRQAGAQGYGYTF
v_call: TRBV30; d_call: NA; j_call: TRBJ2-1; clone_size: few; cdr3_nt: TGTGCCTGGAGTGTTTCCCTGTACAATGAGCAGTTCTTC; cdr3_aa: CAWSVSLYNEQFF